This T cell receptor beta chain was found in a study of cytomegalovirus exposure and HLA in healthy donors. Findings and caveats of the study: A link between a missense DCLRE1C variant and TCR beta V- and J-gene trimming emerged from a later analysis. It was shown in a later analysis that HLA-associated TCR beta chains were more clonally expanded than other, equally common chains. An assumption of roughly uniform sequencing depth across donors underlay the presence/absence analyses.

Both 60 Vbeta primers and 13 Jbeta primers went into the PCR. Produced via immunoSEQ multiplex PCR; TCRdb's table is partial and in-frame only. In the table there are 150,000 to 180,000 clones, approximately 86% of which are singletons. V was trimmed by 7 bases and J by 0 bases, leaving 10 bases between them. CDR1 and CDR2 (germline): LNHDA, SQIVND (reference sequence). This CDR3 contains 15 residues. In regard to this clone: Antigen: not known.

The material sequenced was PBMCs. This chain links TRBV19 with TRBJ1-6; D gene ambiguous. The origin of this receptor is a woman aged 45-65 years in good health and CMV-seropositive. The CDR3, as DNA: TGTGCCAGTACGTGGGGAGGCTCCTATAATTCACCCCTCCACTTT. The encoded protein is CASTWGGSYNSPLHF.